The 6 T cell receptor beta chains below come from one sample, sequenced in a study of cytomegalovirus exposure and HLA in healthy donors. PCR was performed using 60 Vbeta and 13 Jbeta primers. Repertoires were generated with immunoSEQ multiplex PCR, while TCRdb's copy carries only in-frame clones and drops some. The data contain 150,000 to 250,000 clones, 70% to 90% of them singletons. The sequenced material came from PBMCs. These receptors were obtained from a woman in her 50s in good health and CMV-seronegative.

V is TRBV19 and J is TRBJ1-2, with a tentative D call TRBD1 (5 bases). Germline lookup yields CDR1 LNHDA and CDR2 SQIVND (reference sequence). The CDR3 is 13 residues long. The ends were cut back, 3 bases at V and 5 bases at J, with 10 bases in the middle. CDR3 nucleotides: TGTGCCAGTAGTATGAGGAGGGGTTATGGCTACACCTTC. Protein: CASSMRRGYGYTF. The variable domain in full, completed from reference TRBV19 and TRBJ1-2, reads DGGITQSPKYLFRKEGQNVTLSCEQNLNHDAMYWYRQDPGQGLRLIYYSQIVNDFQKGDIAEGYSVSREKKESFPLTVTSAQKNPTAFYLCASSMRRGYGYTFGSGTRLTVV.

This chain uses TRBV27 with TRBJ2-1; D might be TRBD2 (6 bases). The germline V gene encodes CDR1 MNHEY and CDR2 SMNVEV (reference sequence). The CDR3 covers 15 residues. Trimming cost V 3 bases and J 4 bases, with 13 bases left between them. Written as DNA, the CDR3 is TGTGCCAGCAGTTTTGCGGCTGCGGGGTACAATGAGCAGTTCTTC. Translated: CASSFAAAGYNEQFF.

The chain carries TRBV27 and TRBJ2-1; 8 bases match TRBD2. The CDR3 totals 16 residues. V lost 4 bases to trimming and J lost 7 bases; unmatched junction nucleotides: 12. Germline loops: CDR1 MNHEY, CDR2 SMNVEV (reference sequence). Here the CDR3 DNA reads TGTGCCAGCAGTTCAGCCGGGACTAGGGCGAAAAATGAGCAGTTCTTC. Residues: CASSSAGTRAKNEQFF.

The V gene is TRBV18, the J gene TRBJ1-1; possibly TRBD1 for D (5 bases). This CDR3 is 14 amino acids long. Germline CDR1 is KGHSH and CDR2 is LQKENI. Trimming shortened V by 6 bases and J by 1 base, and 12 bases separated the two germline ends. The CDR3 DNA reads TGTGCCAGCTCGCACCGTCAGGGGAACACTGAAGCTTTCTTT. Encoded protein: CASSHRQGNTEAFF.

V is TRBV5-1 and J is TRBJ2-6; the D gene is possibly TRBD1 (6 bases). Germline loops: CDR1 SGHRS, CDR2 YFSETQ. The germline V and J ends were trimmed by 3 bases and 0 bases, with 22 bases remaining between them. The CDR3 is 20 residues long. The CDR3 DNA sequence: TGCGCCAGCAGCTCCAGGCCCGACAGGTCACCTAGCTCTGGGGCCAACGTCCTGACTTTC. Amino acid sequence: CASSSRPDRSPSSGANVLTF.

V usage is TRBV15 and J usage is TRBJ1-1, with TRBD1 as a possible D gene (5 bases). The CDR3 totals 13 residues. Germline CDR1 LNHNV, CDR2 YYDKDF (reference sequence). The V and J ends lost 6 bases and 1 base respectively, with 9 bases between them. In DNA, the CDR3 is TGTGCCACCAGTCGACAGTGGAACACTGAAGCTTTCTTT. As protein: CATSRQWNTEAFF.